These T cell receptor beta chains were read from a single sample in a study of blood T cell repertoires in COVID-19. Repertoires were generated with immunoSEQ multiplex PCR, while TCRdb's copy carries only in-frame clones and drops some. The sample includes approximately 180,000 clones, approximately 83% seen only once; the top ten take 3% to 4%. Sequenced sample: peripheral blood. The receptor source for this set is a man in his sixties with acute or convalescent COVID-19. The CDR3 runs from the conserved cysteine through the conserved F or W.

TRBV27	CASSAKLDTEAFF
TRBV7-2	CASRRRGEGSPLHF
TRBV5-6	CASSLAWGVGTDTQYF
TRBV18	CASSPMGVSYEQYF
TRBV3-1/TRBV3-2	CASSQERGRGTGELFF
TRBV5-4	CASSLAGVGETQYF
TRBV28	CAIQAGAKNIQYF
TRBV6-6	CASSSPAGAGTDTQYF
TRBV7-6	CASSFPDREDEQYF
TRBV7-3	CASSTTAGKGETQYF
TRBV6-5	CASSYQGQGAYEQYF
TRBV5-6	CASSLMGQNYGYTF
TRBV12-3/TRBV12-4	CASSRGYNEQFF
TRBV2	CASSVRRDRAGTGELFF
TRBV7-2	CASSTRTGANTEAFF
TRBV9	CASSKTGLAYGYTF
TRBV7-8	CASSWTGSTDTQYF